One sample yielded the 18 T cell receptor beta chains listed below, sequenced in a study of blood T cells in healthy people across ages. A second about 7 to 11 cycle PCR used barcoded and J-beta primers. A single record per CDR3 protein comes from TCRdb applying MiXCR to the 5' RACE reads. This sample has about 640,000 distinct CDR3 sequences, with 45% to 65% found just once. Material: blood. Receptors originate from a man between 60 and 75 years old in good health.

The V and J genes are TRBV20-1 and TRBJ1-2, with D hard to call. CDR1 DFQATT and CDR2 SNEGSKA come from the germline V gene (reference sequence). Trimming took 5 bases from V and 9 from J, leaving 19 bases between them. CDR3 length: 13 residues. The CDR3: CSAPKQYSERYTF. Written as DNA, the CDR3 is TGCAGTGCTCCTAAGCAATACTCCGAGCGCTACACCTTC.

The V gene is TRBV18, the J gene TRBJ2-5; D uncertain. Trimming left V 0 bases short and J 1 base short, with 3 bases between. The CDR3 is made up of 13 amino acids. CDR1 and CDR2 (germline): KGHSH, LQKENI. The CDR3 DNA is TGTGCCAGCTCACCACCGCCCCAAGAGACCCAGTACTTC. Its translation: CASSPPPQETQYF.

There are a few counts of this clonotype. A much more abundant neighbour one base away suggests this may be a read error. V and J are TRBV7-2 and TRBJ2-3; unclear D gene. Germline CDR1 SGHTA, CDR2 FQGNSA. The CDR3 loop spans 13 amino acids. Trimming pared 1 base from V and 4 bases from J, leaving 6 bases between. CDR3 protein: CASSLVVSDTQYF. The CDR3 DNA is TGTGCCAGCAGCTTAGTTGTCTCAGATACGCAGTATTTT. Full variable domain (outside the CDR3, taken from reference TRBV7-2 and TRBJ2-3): GAGVSQSPSNKVTEKGKDVELRCDPISGHTALYWYRQSLGQGLEFLIYFQGNSAPDKSGLPSDRFSAERTGGSVSTLTIQRTQQEDSAVYLCASSLVVSDTQYFGPGTRLTVL.

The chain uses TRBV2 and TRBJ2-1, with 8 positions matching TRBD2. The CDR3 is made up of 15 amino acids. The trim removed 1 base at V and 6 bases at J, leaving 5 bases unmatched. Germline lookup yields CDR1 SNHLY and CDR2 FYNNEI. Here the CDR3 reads CASSEVSGVGNEQFF. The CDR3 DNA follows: TGTGCCAGCAGTGAAGTTAGCGGGGTGGGCAATGAGCAGTTCTTC. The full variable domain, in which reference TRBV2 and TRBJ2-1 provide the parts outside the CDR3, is EPEVTQTPSHQVTQMGQEVILRCVPISNHLYFYWYRQILGQKVEFLVSFYNNEISEKSEIFDDQFSVERPDGSNFTLKIRSTKLEDSAMYFCASSEVSGVGNEQFFGPGTRLTVL.

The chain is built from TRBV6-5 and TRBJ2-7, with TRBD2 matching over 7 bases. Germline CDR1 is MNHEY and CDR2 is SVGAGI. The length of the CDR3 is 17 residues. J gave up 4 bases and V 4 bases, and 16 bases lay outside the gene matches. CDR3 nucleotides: TGTGCCAGCAGTTTGGGAGGGGCAGGCTCGTCCCTTTACGAGCAGTACTTC. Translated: CASSLGGAGSSLYEQYF.

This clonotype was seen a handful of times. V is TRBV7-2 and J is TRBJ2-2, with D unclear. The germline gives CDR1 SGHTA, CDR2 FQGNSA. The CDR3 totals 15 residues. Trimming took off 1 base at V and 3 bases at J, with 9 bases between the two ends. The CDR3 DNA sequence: TGTGCCAGCAGCTTAGGTCTGGGCTACACCGGGGAGCTGTTTTTT. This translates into CASSLGLGYTGELFF.

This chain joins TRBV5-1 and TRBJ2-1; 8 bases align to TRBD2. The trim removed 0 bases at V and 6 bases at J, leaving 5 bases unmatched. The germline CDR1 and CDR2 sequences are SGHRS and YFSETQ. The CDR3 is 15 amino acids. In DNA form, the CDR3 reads TGCGCCAGCAGCTTGGAAGCGGGGGACGTCAATGAGCAGTTCTTC. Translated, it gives CASSLEAGDVNEQFF.

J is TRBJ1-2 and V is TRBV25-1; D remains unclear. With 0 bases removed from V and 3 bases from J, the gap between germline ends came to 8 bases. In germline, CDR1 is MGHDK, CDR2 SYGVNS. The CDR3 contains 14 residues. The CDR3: CASSEYPGDYGYTF. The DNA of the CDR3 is TGTGCCAGCAGTGAATATCCGGGAGACTATGGCTACACCTTC.

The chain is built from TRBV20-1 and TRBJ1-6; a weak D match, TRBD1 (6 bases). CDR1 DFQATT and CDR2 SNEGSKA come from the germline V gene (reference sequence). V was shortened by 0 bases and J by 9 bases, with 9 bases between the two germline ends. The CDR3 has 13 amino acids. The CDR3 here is CSARDRQASPLHF. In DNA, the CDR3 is TGCAGTGCTAGAGACAGACAGGCTTCACCCCTCCACTTT.

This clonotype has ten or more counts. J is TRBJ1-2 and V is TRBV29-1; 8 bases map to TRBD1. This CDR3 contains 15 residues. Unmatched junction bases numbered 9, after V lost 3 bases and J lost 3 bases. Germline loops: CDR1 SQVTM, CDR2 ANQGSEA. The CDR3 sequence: CSVDRGLFRDYGYTF. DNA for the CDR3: TGCAGCGTTGACAGGGGGCTCTTCAGGGACTATGGCTACACCTTC.

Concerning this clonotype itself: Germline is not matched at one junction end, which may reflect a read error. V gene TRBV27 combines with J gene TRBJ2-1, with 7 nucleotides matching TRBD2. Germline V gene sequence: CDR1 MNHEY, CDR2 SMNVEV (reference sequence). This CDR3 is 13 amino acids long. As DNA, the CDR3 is TGTGCCGCCCGGGACTACAGCCGGACTGAGCGGTTCTTC. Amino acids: CAARDYSRTERFF.

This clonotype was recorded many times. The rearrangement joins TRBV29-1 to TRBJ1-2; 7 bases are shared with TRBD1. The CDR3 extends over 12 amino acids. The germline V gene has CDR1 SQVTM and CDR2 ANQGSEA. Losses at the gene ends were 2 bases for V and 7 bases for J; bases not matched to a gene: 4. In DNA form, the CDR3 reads TGCAGCGTTGAAAGGGGGCTTGGTGGCTACACCTTC. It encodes CSVERGLGGYTF. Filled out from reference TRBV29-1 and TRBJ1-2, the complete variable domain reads SAVISQKPSRDICQRGTSLTIQCQVDSQVTMMFWYRQQPGQSLTLIATANQGSEATYESGFVIDKFPISRPNLTFSTLTVSNMSPEDSSIYLCSVERGLGGYTFGSGTRLTVV.

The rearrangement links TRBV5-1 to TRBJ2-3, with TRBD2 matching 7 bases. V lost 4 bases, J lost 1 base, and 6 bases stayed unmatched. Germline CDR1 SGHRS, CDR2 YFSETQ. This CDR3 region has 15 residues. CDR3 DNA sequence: TGCGCCAGCAGCCTGAGCGGGGTTGGCACAGATACGCAGTATTTT. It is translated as CASSLSGVGTDTQYF.

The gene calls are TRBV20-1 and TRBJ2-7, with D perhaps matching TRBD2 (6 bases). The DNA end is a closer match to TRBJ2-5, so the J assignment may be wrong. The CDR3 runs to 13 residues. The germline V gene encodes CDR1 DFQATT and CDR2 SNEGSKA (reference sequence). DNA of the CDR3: TGCAGTGCTGGGACTTTTAGCCTGGGGACCCAGTACTTC. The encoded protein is CSAGTFSLGTQYF.

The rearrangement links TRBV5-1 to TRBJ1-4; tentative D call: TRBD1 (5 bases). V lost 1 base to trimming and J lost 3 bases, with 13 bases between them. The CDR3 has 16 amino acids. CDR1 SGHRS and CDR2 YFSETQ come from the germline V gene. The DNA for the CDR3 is TGCGCCAGCAGCTTGTCCCCGGGACGGTCTAATGAAAAACTGTTTTTT. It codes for CASSLSPGRSNEKLFF.

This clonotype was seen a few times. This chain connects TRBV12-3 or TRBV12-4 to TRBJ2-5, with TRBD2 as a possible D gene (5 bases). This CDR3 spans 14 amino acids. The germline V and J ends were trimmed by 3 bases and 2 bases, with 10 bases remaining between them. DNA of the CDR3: TGTGCCAGCAGTTTTGACGGGGAACAAGAGACCCAGTACTTC. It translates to CASSFDGEQETQYF.

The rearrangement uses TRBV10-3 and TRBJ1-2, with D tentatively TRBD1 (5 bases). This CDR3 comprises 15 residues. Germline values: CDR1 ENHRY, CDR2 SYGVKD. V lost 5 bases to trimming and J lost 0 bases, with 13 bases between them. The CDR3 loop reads CAISHRDLTNYGYTF. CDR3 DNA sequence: TGTGCCATCAGTCATCGGGACCTAACTAACTATGGCTACACCTTC.

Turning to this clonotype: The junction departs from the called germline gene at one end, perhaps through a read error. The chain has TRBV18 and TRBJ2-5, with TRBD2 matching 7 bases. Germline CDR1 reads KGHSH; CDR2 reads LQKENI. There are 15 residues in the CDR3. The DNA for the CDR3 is TGTGCCGGCTCGTCGCGGGGGACGGACCAAGAGACCCAGTACTTC. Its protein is CAGSSRGTDQETQYF.